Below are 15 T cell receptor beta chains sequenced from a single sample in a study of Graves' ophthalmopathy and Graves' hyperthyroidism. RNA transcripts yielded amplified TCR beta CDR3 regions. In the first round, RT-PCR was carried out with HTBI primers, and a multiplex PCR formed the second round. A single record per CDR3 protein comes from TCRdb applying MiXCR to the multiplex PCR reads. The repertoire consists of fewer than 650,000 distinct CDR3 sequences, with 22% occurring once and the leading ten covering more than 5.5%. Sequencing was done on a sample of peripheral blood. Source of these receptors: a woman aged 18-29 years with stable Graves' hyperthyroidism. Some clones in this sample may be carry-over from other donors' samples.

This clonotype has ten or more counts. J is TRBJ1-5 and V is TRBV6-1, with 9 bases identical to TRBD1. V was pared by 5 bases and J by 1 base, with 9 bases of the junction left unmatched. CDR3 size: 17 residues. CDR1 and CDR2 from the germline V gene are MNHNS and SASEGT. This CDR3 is CASSTLRGTGSNQPQHF. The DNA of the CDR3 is TGTGCCAGCAGTACCCTCCGAGGGACAGGGAGCAATCAGCCCCAGCATTTT.

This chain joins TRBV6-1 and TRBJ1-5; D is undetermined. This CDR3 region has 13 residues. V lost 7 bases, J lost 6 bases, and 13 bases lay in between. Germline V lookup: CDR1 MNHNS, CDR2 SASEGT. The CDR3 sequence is CASTPGYVQPQHF. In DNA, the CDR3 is TGTGCCAGCACTCCCGGGTACGTTCAGCCCCAGCATTTT.

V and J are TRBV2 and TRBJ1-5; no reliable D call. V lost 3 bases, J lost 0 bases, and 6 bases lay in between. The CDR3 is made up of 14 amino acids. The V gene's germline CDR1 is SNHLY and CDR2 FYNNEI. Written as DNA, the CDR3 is TGTGCCAGCAGTGACCGTCTTAGCAATCAGCCCCAGCATTTT. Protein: CASSDRLSNQPQHF.

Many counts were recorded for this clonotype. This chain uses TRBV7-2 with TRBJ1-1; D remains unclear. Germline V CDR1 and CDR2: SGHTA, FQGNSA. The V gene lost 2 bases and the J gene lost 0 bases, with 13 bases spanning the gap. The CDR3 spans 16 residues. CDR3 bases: TGTGCCAGCAGCTTACACCTTAGTCCTATGAACACTGAAGCTTTCTTT. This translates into CASSLHLSPMNTEAFF. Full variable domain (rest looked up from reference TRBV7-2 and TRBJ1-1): GAGVSQSPSNKVTEKGKDVELRCDPISGHTALYWYRQSLGQGLEFLIYFQGNSAPDKSGLPSDRFSAERTGGSVSTLTIQRTQQEDSAVYLCASSLHLSPMNTEAFFGQGTRLTVV.

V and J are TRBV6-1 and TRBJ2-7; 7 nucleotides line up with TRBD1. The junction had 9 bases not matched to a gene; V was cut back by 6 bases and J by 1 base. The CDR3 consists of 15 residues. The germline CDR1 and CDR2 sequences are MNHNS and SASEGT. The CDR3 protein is CASRGKQGVSYEQYF. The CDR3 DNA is TGTGCCAGCAGGGGCAAGCAGGGGGTTTCCTACGAGCAGTACTTC.

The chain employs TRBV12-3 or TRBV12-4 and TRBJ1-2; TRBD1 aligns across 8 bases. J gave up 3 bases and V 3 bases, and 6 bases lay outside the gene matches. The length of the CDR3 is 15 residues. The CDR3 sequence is CASSFSDRVYYGYTF. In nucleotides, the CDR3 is TGTGCCAGCAGTTTCTCGGACAGGGTATACTATGGCTACACCTTC.

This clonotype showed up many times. CDR3 DNA sequence: TGTGCCAGCAGTGAAGCGGGGACAGCGAACACTGAAGCTTTCTTT. This sequence encodes CASSEAGTANTEAFF. The V and J genes are TRBV6-1 and TRBJ1-1, with 7 bases identical to TRBD1. J gave up 1 base and V 0 bases, and 2 bases lay outside the gene matches. This CDR3 comprises 15 residues. Germline V lookup: CDR1 MNHNS, CDR2 SASEGT.

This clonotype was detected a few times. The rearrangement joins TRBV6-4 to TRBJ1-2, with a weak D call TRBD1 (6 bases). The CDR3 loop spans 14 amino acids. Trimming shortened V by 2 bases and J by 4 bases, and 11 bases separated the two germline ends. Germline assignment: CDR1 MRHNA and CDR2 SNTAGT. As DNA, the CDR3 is TGTGCCAGCAGTGACGAGGGAGGGGGCTATGGCTACACCTTC. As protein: CASSDEGGGYGYTF.

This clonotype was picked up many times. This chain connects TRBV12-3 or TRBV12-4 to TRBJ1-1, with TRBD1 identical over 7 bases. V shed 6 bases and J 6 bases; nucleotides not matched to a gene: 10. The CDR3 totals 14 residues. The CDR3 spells CASSRVGQPPEAFF. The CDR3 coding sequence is TGTGCCAGCAGCCGGGTGGGACAGCCGCCTGAAGCTTTCTTT.

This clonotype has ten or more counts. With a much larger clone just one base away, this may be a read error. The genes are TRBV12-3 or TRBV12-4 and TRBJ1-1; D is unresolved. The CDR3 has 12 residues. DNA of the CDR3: TGTGCCAGCAGCTTTCGGAACACTGGAGCTTTCTTT. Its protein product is CASSFRNTGAFF.

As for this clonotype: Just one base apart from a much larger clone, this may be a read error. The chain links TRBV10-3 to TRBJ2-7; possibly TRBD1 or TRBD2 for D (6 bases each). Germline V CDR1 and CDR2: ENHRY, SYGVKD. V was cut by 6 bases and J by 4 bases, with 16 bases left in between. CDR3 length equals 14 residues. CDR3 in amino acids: CAIRVAGHIYEQYF. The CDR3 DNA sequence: TGTGCCATCAGGGTCGCGGGACACATTTACGAGCAGTACTTC.

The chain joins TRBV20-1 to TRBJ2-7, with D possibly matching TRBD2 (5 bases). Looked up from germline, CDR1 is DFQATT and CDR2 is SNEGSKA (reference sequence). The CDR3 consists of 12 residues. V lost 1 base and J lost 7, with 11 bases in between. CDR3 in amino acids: CSARGTYDEQYF. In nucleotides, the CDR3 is TGCAGTGCTAGAGGGACTTATGATGAGCAGTACTTC.

The CDR3 DNA reads TGTGCCAGCAGACAAACCTCCGGGACAGAAACCTATGGCTACACCTTC. It specifies CASRQTSGTETYGYTF. The chain carries TRBV6-9 and TRBJ1-2, with 7 positions matching TRBD1. The trim removed 6 bases at V and 4 bases at J, leaving 14 bases unmatched. This CDR3 spans 16 amino acids. CDR1 is MNHGY, CDR2 SVAAGI, per germline.

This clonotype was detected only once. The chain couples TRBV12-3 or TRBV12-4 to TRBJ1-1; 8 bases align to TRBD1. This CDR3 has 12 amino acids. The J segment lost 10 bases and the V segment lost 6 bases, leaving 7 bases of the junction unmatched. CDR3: CASSPRTGPAFF. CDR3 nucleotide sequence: TGTGCCAGCAGCCCTAGGACAGGGCCAGCTTTCTTT.

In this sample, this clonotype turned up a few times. CDR3 bases: TGCAGTGCTGATAGCGGGAGAAGTGCCTACGAGCAGTACTTC. As protein: CSADSGRSAYEQYF. The chain combines TRBV20-1 with TRBJ2-7; TRBD2 matches 9 bases. V was clipped by 5 bases and J by 2 bases; unmatched bases: 7. The CDR3 is made up of 14 amino acids. Per germline, CDR1 DFQATT and CDR2 SNEGSKA (reference sequence).